Below, 30 T cell receptor beta chains from the same sample are listed, as sequenced in a study of blood T cell repertoires in COVID-19. Clones were sequenced by immunoSEQ multiplex PCR, and TCRdb holds only the in-frame ones, with some missing. The sample comprises 130,000 or so clones, around 89% of which are singletons, and under 3% rests with the top ten. The sample was peripheral blood. The source is a human donor with COVID-19, enrolled during active disease. The donor label of this sample is uncertain.

The chain carries TRBV18 and TRBJ1-1; D unresolved. Trimming took 0 bases from V and 1 from J, leaving 9 bases between them. The CDR3 totals 15 residues. In germline, CDR1 is KGHSH, CDR2 LQKENI. CDR3 loop: CASSPPRGANTEAFF. In DNA, the CDR3 is TGTGCCAGCTCACCACCGAGAGGTGCGAACACTGAAGCTTTCTTT.

The chain has TRBV27 and TRBJ1-6; 8 bases agree with TRBD1. In germline, CDR1 is MNHEY, CDR2 SMNVEV (reference sequence). The ends lost 4 bases at V and 9 bases at J; junction bases unmatched: 5. CDR3 length: 14 amino acids. CDR3 DNA: TGTGCCAGCAGTTCCCAGGGGACAGGTTCACCCCTCCACTTT. This gives the protein CASSSQGTGSPLHF.

The chain links TRBV18 to TRBJ1-2; 9 nucleotides align to TRBD1. Trimming cost V 5 bases and J 3 bases; bases outside gene matches: 7. The germline CDR1 and CDR2 sequences are KGHSH and LQKENI. This CDR3 has 15 residues. CDR3 residues: CASSAGRDRDYGYTF. The CDR3 region has the DNA TGTGCCAGCTCAGCGGGCCGGGACAGGGACTATGGCTACACCTTC.

This clone was found once. V usage is TRBV1 and J usage is TRBJ1-5. TRBV1 constitutes a pseudogene. The CDR3 sequence is 16 residues long. The CDR3: CTSSQEARGNNQPQHF. As DNA, the CDR3 is TGCACCAGCAGCCAAGAAGCCCGGGGAAACAATCAGCCCCAGCATTTT.

V usage is TRBV28 and J usage is TRBJ1-1; D is unclear. Trimming shortened V by 6 bases and J by 6 bases, and 8 bases separated the two germline ends. The CDR3 totals 11 residues. Germline values: CDR1 MDHEN, CDR2 SYDVKM. CDR3 sequence (DNA): TGTGCCAGCAGGAGGGTGTCTGAAGCTTTCTTT. This encodes CASRRVSEAFF.

The chain has TRBV30 and TRBJ1-2; possible D gene TRBD1, 6 bases. Trimming took 4 bases from V and 0 from J, leaving 12 bases between them. This CDR3 is 14 amino acids long. Germline V CDR1 and CDR2: GTSNPN, SVGIG (reference sequence). The CDR3 is CAWTPDRTNYGYTF. The CDR3 DNA follows: TGTGCCTGGACCCCGGACAGAACTAACTATGGCTACACCTTC.

This clone was counted a single time. The rearrangement uses TRBV4-2 and TRBJ2-1; TRBD2 matches at 11 bases. In germline, CDR1 is LGHNA, CDR2 YNFKEQ. Unmatched junction bases numbered 10, after V lost 0 bases and J lost 9 bases. CDR3 length equals 17 residues. CDR3 amino acids: CASSQEGTSGSRSEQFF. The CDR3 nucleotides are TGTGCCAGCAGCCAAGAAGGCACTAGCGGGAGTCGGAGTGAGCAGTTCTTC.

V gene TRBV5-1 combines with J gene TRBJ2-2, with D tentatively TRBD2 (5 bases). V shed 1 base and J shed 1 base, with 11 bases lying between them. The CDR3 runs to 16 residues. Germline V gene data show CDR1 as SGHRS and CDR2 as YFSETQ. The CDR3, as DNA: TGCGCCAGCAGCTTGAGGGAGTTGTTGAACACCGGGGAGCTGTTTTTT. It specifies CASSLRELLNTGELFF.

V gene TRBV7-3 combines with J gene TRBJ2-3; 9 nucleotides align to TRBD1. The J segment lost 6 bases and the V segment lost 1 base, leaving 8 bases of the junction unmatched. This CDR3 spans 16 amino acids. Germline values: CDR1 SGHTA, CDR2 FQGTGA. The CDR3 sequence is CASSLRGQGYGDTQYF. The CDR3 nucleotides are TGTGCCAGCAGCTTAAGGGGACAGGGTTATGGCGATACGCAGTATTTT.

This chain links TRBV2 with TRBJ2-7; 8 bases map to TRBD1. In germline, CDR1 is SNHLY, CDR2 FYNNEI. The ends lost 4 bases at V and 2 bases at J; junction bases unmatched: 4. This CDR3 spans 14 amino acids. As DNA, the CDR3 is TGTGCCAGCAGTGGATGGACAGGGCCCTACGAGCAGTACTTC. Amino acid sequence: CASSGWTGPYEQYF.

The V gene is TRBV18, the J gene TRBJ1-4; TRBD1 agrees at 7 bases. The germline gives CDR1 KGHSH, CDR2 LQKENI. This CDR3 has 14 amino acids. The ends lost 2 bases at V and 6 bases at J; junction bases unmatched: 3. The CDR3 coding sequence is TGTGCCAGCTCACCAGACAGGGCGGATGAAAAACTGTTTTTT. Its protein product is CASSPDRADEKLFF.

The chain employs TRBV7-9 and TRBJ2-3; D might be TRBD2 (6 bases). The CDR3 totals 14 residues. Germline values: CDR1 SEHNR, CDR2 FQNEAQ (reference sequence). With 6 bases removed from V and 0 bases from J, the gap between germline ends came to 10 bases. This chain's CDR3 is CASRGGASTDTQYF. CDR3 nucleotides: TGTGCCAGCAGGGGCGGGGCAAGCACAGATACGCAGTATTTT.

This clone was detected a few times. The chain recombines TRBV9 with TRBJ1-1; a weak D match, TRBD1 (6 bases). V was pared by 2 bases and J by 4 bases, with 12 bases between. CDR3 length: 14 residues. Germline CDR1 SGDLS, CDR2 YYNGEE. CDR3 nucleotide sequence: TGTGCCAGCAGCGTTGACAGGTCCCCCACTGAAGCTTTCTTT. Protein: CASSVDRSPTEAFF.

This sequence joins TRBV7-9 and TRBJ2-1, with TRBD2 as a possible D gene (7 bases). The CDR3 is made up of 15 amino acids. Trimming took 0 bases from V and 3 from J, leaving 9 bases between them. From germline, CDR1 is SEHNR and CDR2 FQNEAQ (reference sequence). The CDR3 DNA reads TGTGCCAGCAGCTTAGCGGGGGGGCTCTACAATGAGCAGTTCTTC. This gives the protein CASSLAGGLYNEQFF.

The V and J genes are TRBV12-3 or TRBV12-4 and TRBJ1-1; TRBD1 might be the D (6 bases). V was pared by 5 bases and J by 8 bases, with 9 bases between. The CDR3 is made up of 11 amino acids. The CDR3 spells CASSRGTEAFF. The CDR3 DNA reads as TGTGCCAGCAGTCGAGGGACAGAAGCTTTCTTT.

This clone was observed a single time. This sequence joins TRBV4-1 and TRBJ1-5, with 8 bases lining up with TRBD1. The germline V gene encodes CDR1 MGHRA and CDR2 YSYEKL. The CDR3 length is 15 residues. The trim removed 1 base at V and 6 bases at J, leaving 5 bases unmatched. CDR3 region: CASSQVAGGGQPQHF. CDR3 sequence (DNA): TGCGCCAGCAGCCAAGTCGCAGGGGGCGGTCAGCCCCAGCATTTT.

CDR3 in amino acids: CASTGTWGGETQYF. Here the CDR3 DNA reads TGCGCCAGCACCGGGACTTGGGGGGGAGAGACCCAGTACTTC. J is TRBJ2-5 and V is TRBV5-1; 7 bases fit TRBD2. CDR1 and CDR2 from the germline V gene are SGHRS and YFSETQ. This CDR3 contains 14 residues. The ends lost 6 bases at V and 4 bases at J; junction bases unmatched: 9.

The chain couples TRBV18 to TRBJ2-3; 15 bases align to TRBD2. The CDR3 has 18 amino acids. CDR1 is KGHSH, CDR2 LQKENI, per germline. The ends lost 3 bases at V and 5 bases at J; junction bases unmatched: 9. CDR3 DNA sequence: TGTGCCAGCTCACCTGACGAAATGGGACTAGCGGGGGGAGATACGCAGTATTTT. Its protein is CASSPDEMGLAGGDTQYF. Full variable domain (remainder filled in from reference TRBV18 and TRBJ2-3): NAGVMQNPRHLVRRRGQEARLRCSPMKGHSHVYWYRQLPEEGLKFMVYLQKENIIDESGMPKERFSAEFPKEGPSILRIQQVVRGDSAAYFCASSPDEMGLAGGDTQYFGPGTRLTVL.

The CDR3 DNA reads as TGTGCCAGTAGTAGGGCGGGGGGGCCTGAGGAGACCCAGTACTTC. It specifies CASSRAGGPEETQYF. The V gene is TRBV19, the J gene TRBJ2-5; TRBD2 agrees at 9 bases. The germline V gene encodes CDR1 LNHDA and CDR2 SQIVND (reference sequence). The V gene end was trimmed by 4 bases and the J gene end by 5 bases; junction bases not matched to a gene: 8. The CDR3 covers 15 residues.

The rearrangement joins TRBV19 to TRBJ1-1; TRBD1 is a possible D gene (5 bases). The CDR3 is 14 residues long. Germline lookup yields CDR1 LNHDA and CDR2 SQIVND (reference sequence). Trimming stripped 3 bases from V and 2 bases from J, with 10 bases between. In DNA form, the CDR3 reads TGTGCCAGTAGTATTGGTGGGGCTAACACTGAAGCTTTCTTT. This gives the protein CASSIGGANTEAFF.

The chain recombines TRBV24-1 with TRBJ2-2; D perhaps matches TRBD2 (5 bases). The CDR3 has 14 amino acids. Trimming took 4 bases from V and 3 from J, leaving 8 bases between them. Per the germline V gene, CDR1 is KGHDR and CDR2 is SFDVKD. Written as DNA, the CDR3 is TGTGCCACCAGTGACCTGAGGGACACCGGGGAGCTGTTTTTT. Encoded protein: CATSDLRDTGELFF.

As to this clone: Sequence at one end of the junction differs from germline and may be a read error. This rearrangement joins TRBV6-5 to TRBJ2-3, with no clear D. Germline assignment: CDR1 MNHEY and CDR2 SVGAGI. The CDR3 has 13 amino acids. The CDR3 DNA follows: TGTGCCAGCGGTTACATGGCGGCAGATACGCAGTATTTT. Translating it yields CASGYMAADTQYF.

This clone was seen once. This chain links TRBV28 with TRBJ1-5; 11 positions agree with TRBD1. CDR1 MDHEN and CDR2 SYDVKM come from the germline V gene. CDR3 size: 16 residues. V trimming: 3 bases; J trimming: 5 bases; junction bases outside the gene matches: 6. The CDR3 DNA is TGTGCCAGCAGTTTCCGGACAGGGGGCTTTGATCAGCCCCAGCATTTT. This encodes CASSFRTGGFDQPQHF.

This rearrangement joins TRBV3-1 (or the pseudogene TRBV3-2) to TRBJ1-1; D not certain. Germline V CDR1 and CDR2: LGHDT, YNNKEL (reference sequence). The CDR3 consists of 17 residues. The germline V and J ends were trimmed by 1 base and 1 base, with 16 bases remaining between them. The CDR3 DNA reads TGTGCCAGCAGCCAAGGGTTTCGGCGTGGAGGGAACACTGAAGCTTTCTTT. It is translated as CASSQGFRRGGNTEAFF.

The chain combines TRBV5-6 with TRBJ2-7; 8 nucleotides align to TRBD1. After removal of 1 base from V and 5 bases from J, the junction contained 11 bases not matched to a gene. Germline CDR1 and CDR2: SGHDT and YYEEEE. The CDR3 runs 16 residues. For the CDR3, the DNA is TGTGCCAGCAGCTTGCCCGGACAGGGCGGGTTCGACGAGCAGTACTTC. This encodes CASSLPGQGGFDEQYF.

The chain joins TRBV5-6 to TRBJ2-1; 9 positions agree with TRBD1. The trim removed 5 bases at V and 5 bases at J, leaving 5 bases unmatched. Germline loops: CDR1 SGHDT, CDR2 YYEEEE. This CDR3 is built from 14 residues. The DNA for the CDR3 is TGTGCCAGCAGAGACAGGGGGACCCACAATGAGCAGTTCTTC. It specifies CASRDRGTHNEQFF.

This chain joins TRBV5-4 and TRBJ1-2, with TRBD1 matching 7 bases. Trimming took 3 bases from V and 8 from J; bases not matched to a gene: 7. Germline V gives CDR1 SGHNT, CDR2 YYREEE (reference sequence). CDR3 length equals 13 residues. This CDR3 is CASSSQGVGGYTF. The CDR3 region has the DNA TGTGCCAGCAGCTCCCAGGGGGTTGGGGGCTACACCTTC.

The rearrangement joins TRBV6-5 to TRBJ1-2, with 7 bases that match TRBD1. The CDR3 has 15 amino acids. The ends lost 6 bases at V and 7 bases at J; junction bases unmatched: 14. Germline values: CDR1 MNHEY, CDR2 SVGAGI. The DNA of the CDR3 is TGTGCCAGCAGGCTCGACAGGGCTATTTCCAGTGGCTACACCTTC. Its protein product is CASRLDRAISSGYTF.

J is TRBJ1-2 and V is TRBV2; 11 bases align to TRBD1. V was pared by 4 bases and J by 8 bases, with 3 bases of the junction left unmatched. The CDR3 totals 13 residues. Germline V lookup: CDR1 SNHLY, CDR2 FYNNEI. CDR3 region: CASSGTGGVGYTF. The CDR3 coding sequence is TGTGCCAGCAGTGGGACAGGGGGCGTGGGCTACACCTTC. Looking up the rest from reference TRBV2 and TRBJ1-2 gives the full variable domain: EPEVTQTPSHQVTQMGQEVILRCVPISNHLYFYWYRQILGQKVEFLVSFYNNEISEKSEIFDDQFSVERPDGSNFTLKIRSTKLEDSAMYFCASSGTGGVGYTFGSGTRLTVV.

The chain uses TRBV28 and TRBJ2-3; TRBD2 agrees at 8 bases. The CDR3 is made up of 13 amino acids. J lost 4 bases, V lost 9 bases, and 6 bases had no gene match. CDR1 MDHEN and CDR2 SYDVKM come from the germline V gene. The CDR3 protein is CASAGGPPDTQYF. Written as DNA, the CDR3 is TGTGCCAGTGCGGGGGGCCCCCCAGATACGCAGTATTTT.